The clone carrying this T cell receptor beta chain was found many times. This entry comes from a study of early T cells in non-severe SARS-CoV-2 infection. Study-level information: The chains were unpaired, and the sequenced material was bulk RNA from unsorted whole blood.

Tagging with unique molecular identifiers was applied to individual cDNA molecules. MiXCR, applied by TCRdb to the 5' RACE reads, yields one record per CDR3 protein. The repertoire has tens of thousands of distinct CDR3 sequences, 7.5% to 10% of them found once; the top ten carry approximately 15%. V dropped 2 bases and J dropped 4 bases, with 3 bases sitting between them. Germline V CDR1 and CDR2: MNHNS, SASEGT. The CDR3 loop spans 12 amino acids. V is TRBV6-1 and J is TRBJ2-1; D remains unclear. The sequencing input was whole blood. This TCR derives from an adult who was a healthcare worker with PCR-confirmed SARS-CoV-2 infection or an uninfected control (not recorded which). The CDR3 spells CASSELYNEQFF. In DNA form, the CDR3 reads TGTGCCAGCAGTGAATTGTACAATGAGCAGTTCTTC.